The 32 T cell receptor beta chains presented below share a single source sample, sequenced in a study of neurological immune-mediated disorders. In TCRdb, the 5' RACE reads were re-called with MiXCR into one record per CDR3 protein. This table has over 50,000 distinct CDR3 sequences, about 5% appearing once. Input material: PBMCs. The source of these receptors is a human donor with multiple sclerosis. The donor label of this sample is uncertain.

There are many counts of this clonotype. The rearrangement joins TRBV5-1 to TRBJ1-6, with D perhaps TRBD1 (5 bases). Germline V gene sequence: CDR1 SGHRS, CDR2 YFSETQ. CDR3 size: 13 residues. V lost 0 bases and J lost 9, with 7 bases in between. CDR3 amino acids: CASSLAGGSPLHF. The CDR3 bases are TGCGCCAGCAGCTTGGCCGGGGGTTCACCCCTCCACTTT.

This clonotype was found a few times. The V gene is TRBV6-6, the J gene TRBJ2-1; D unclear. Germline values: CDR1 MNHNY, CDR2 SVGAGI (reference sequence). Trimming left V 2 bases short and J 3 bases short, with 8 bases between. The length of the CDR3 is 14 residues. The CDR3 sequence: CASSYPPVYNEQFF. CDR3 DNA: TGTGCCAGCAGTTACCCCCCGGTCTACAATGAGCAGTTCTTC.

This clonotype has a count of ten or more. This sequence joins TRBV27 and TRBJ2-2; D is perhaps TRBD1 or TRBD2 (5 bases each). Trimming pared 3 bases from V and 4 bases from J, leaving 9 bases between. The CDR3 runs 14 residues. CDR1 and CDR2 from the germline V gene are MNHEY and SMNVEV (reference sequence). CDR3 in DNA: TGTGCCAGCAGTTTCTGGGGACGCACCGGGGAGCTGTTTTTT. Translation: CASSFWGRTGELFF.

This rearrangement joins TRBV20-1 to TRBJ1-2; D gene ambiguous. Germline V gives CDR1 DFQATT, CDR2 SNEGSKA (reference sequence). This CDR3 comprises 15 residues. Trimming removed 1 base at V and 5 bases at J, with 17 bases between. The CDR3 loop is CSARVPDGSVYGYTF. CDR3 coding DNA: TGCAGTGCTAGAGTCCCGGATGGCTCGGTTTATGGCTACACCTTC.

This clonotype was recorded at least ten times. The chain couples TRBV5-1 to TRBJ1-2, with D possibly being TRBD1 (5 bases). The ends were cut back, 2 bases at V and 1 base at J, with 6 bases in the middle. Germline CDR1 is SGHRS and CDR2 is YFSETQ. This CDR3 has 13 residues. The CDR3 here is CASSFDSNYGYTF. In DNA form, the CDR3 reads TGCGCCAGCAGCTTTGACAGTAACTATGGCTACACCTTC.

This clonotype was seen at least ten times. This chain joins TRBV29-1 and TRBJ2-1; 11 nucleotides line up with TRBD2. There are 15 residues in the CDR3. Looked up from germline, CDR1 is SQVTM and CDR2 is ANQGSEA. The ends lost 5 bases at V and 4 bases at J; junction bases unmatched: 7. The CDR3 sequence: CSVLPGLAVYNEQFF. The CDR3 DNA reads as TGCAGCGTTTTGCCGGGACTAGCGGTATACAATGAGCAGTTCTTC.

Many counts were recorded for this clonotype. The chain recombines TRBV20-1 with TRBJ2-1; D ambiguous. CDR3 size: 13 residues. Per the germline V gene, CDR1 is DFQATT and CDR2 is SNEGSKA (reference sequence). V lost 3 bases and J 3 bases, leaving 9 bases between the germline ends. The CDR3 nucleotides read TGCAGTGCTAGTTTTAACAGCTACAATGAGCAGTTCTTC. Protein product: CSASFNSYNEQFF.

This clonotype was observed at least ten times. V and J are TRBV13 and TRBJ1-2; D gene unclear. V was pared by 8 bases and J by 7 bases, with 20 bases between. This CDR3 region has 14 residues. Germline V gene data show CDR1 as PRHDT and CDR2 as FYEKMQ (reference sequence). CDR3 DNA: TGTGCCAGCGGTTATGGCCCTATTTTAGGTGGCTACACCTTC. Its protein product is CASGYGPILGGYTF.

There are many counts of this clonotype. J is TRBJ2-7 and V is TRBV5-1; no clear D gene. Germline V lookup: CDR1 SGHRS, CDR2 YFSETQ. Trimming cost V 4 bases and J 4 bases, with 12 bases left between them. The CDR3 runs 13 residues. The CDR3 protein is CASSPEQIYEQYF. The CDR3 DNA is TGCGCCAGCAGCCCAGAGCAGATATACGAGCAGTACTTC.

The sample holds many counts of this clonotype. The chain is built from TRBV20-1 and TRBJ2-3; TRBD1 is a possible D gene (6 bases). With 6 bases removed from V and 4 bases from J, the gap between germline ends came to 23 bases. Germline CDR1 and CDR2: DFQATT and SNEGSKA (reference sequence). This CDR3 is 16 amino acids long. Written as DNA, the CDR3 is TGCAGTGCCAAACCTGAGGAAGGGGGATTGGCAGATACGCAGTATTTT. This codes for CSAKPEEGGLADTQYF.

Ten or more counts support this clonotype. The J gene is TRBJ2-3, the V gene TRBV5-1, with TRBD2 identical over 8 bases. The CDR3 sequence is 15 residues long. CDR1 is SGHRS, CDR2 YFSETQ, per germline. V dropped 0 bases and J dropped 6; count of bases not matched to a gene: 6. The CDR3 nucleotides read TGCGCCAGCAGCTTGGTAGCGGGGATGAGTGATACGCAGTATTTT. Translation gives CASSLVAGMSDTQYF.

The chain employs TRBV18 and TRBJ1-1, with 10 bases fitting TRBD1. CDR1 and CDR2 (germline): KGHSH, LQKENI. The length of the CDR3 is 13 residues. Trimming cost V 5 bases and J 6 bases; bases outside gene matches: 3. For the CDR3, the DNA is TGTGCCAGCTCAGACGGGACAGGGGCTGAAGCTTTCTTT. It codes for CASSDGTGAEAFF.

This clonotype came up many times. The chain links TRBV5-4 to TRBJ2-1, with D possibly being TRBD2 (7 bases). Germline assignment: CDR1 SGHNT and CDR2 YYREEE (reference sequence). The CDR3 has 16 residues. The germline V and J ends were trimmed by 5 bases and 6 bases, with 21 bases remaining between them. CDR3 nucleotides: TGTGCCAGCAGGGAAAGGGGGGGCCGGGTTGCCAATGAGCAGTTCTTC. Amino acid sequence: CASRERGGRVANEQFF.

This clonotype was recorded at least ten times. V and J are TRBV9 and TRBJ2-5; D gene unclear. Germline CDR1 reads SGDLS; CDR2 reads YYNGEE. V lost 1 base and J lost 1, with 8 bases in between. CDR3 length: 14 amino acids. The CDR3 protein is CASSVSHLQETQYF. In nucleotides, the CDR3 is TGTGCCAGCAGCGTAAGTCACCTCCAAGAGACCCAGTACTTC.

This clonotype was picked up many times. This chain links TRBV20-1 with TRBJ2-1; the D is unclear. Germline-derived CDR1 and CDR2 are DFQATT and SNEGSKA (reference sequence). The CDR3 loop spans 12 amino acids. The V and J ends lost 0 bases and 15 bases respectively, with 15 bases between them. The CDR3, as DNA: TGCAGTGCTAGAGACCCCCCCCTAAGGCTGTTCTTC. Translated, it gives CSARDPPLRLFF.

This clonotype has at least ten counts. The chain uses TRBV5-1 and TRBJ1-1; 9 bases map to TRBD1. There are 18 residues in the CDR3. V gave up 1 base and J gave up 1 base; unmatched junction bases: 11. Per germline, CDR1 SGHRS and CDR2 YFSETQ. The CDR3 region has the DNA TGCGCCAGCAGCTTGATTCCTCCGGGACAGGGATGGAACACTGAAGCTTTCTTT. It yields the protein CASSLIPPGQGWNTEAFF.

This clonotype was picked up many times. The V gene is TRBV4-1, the J gene TRBJ2-3; a weak D match, TRBD1 (5 bases). Germline V gives CDR1 MGHRA, CDR2 YSYEKL. V gave up 0 bases and J gave up 4 bases, with 8 bases separating them. CDR3 length equals 14 residues. The CDR3 bases are TGCGCCAGCAGCCAAGATTCCAGGGCAGATACGCAGTATTTT. It encodes CASSQDSRADTQYF.

This clonotype was seen ten or more times. The chain combines TRBV5-1 with TRBJ2-4; D is perhaps TRBD1 (6 bases). The germline CDR1 and CDR2 sequences are SGHRS and YFSETQ. The CDR3 sequence is 15 residues long. Trimming removed 0 bases from V and 5 bases from J, with 12 bases in between. CDR3 sequence: CASSLENRVENIQYF. For the CDR3, the DNA is TGCGCCAGCAGCTTGGAGAACAGGGTCGAAAACATTCAGTACTTC.

Many counts were recorded for this clonotype. This chain links TRBV10-3 with TRBJ2-3; 7 positions agree with TRBD1. Germline lookup yields CDR1 ENHRY and CDR2 SYGVKD. The CDR3 runs to 14 residues. V lost 2 bases, J lost 8 bases, and 7 bases stayed unmatched. The chain's CDR3 is CAISEGSAGGTQYF. Here the CDR3 DNA reads TGTGCCATCAGTGAGGGCTCTGCAGGGGGTACGCAGTATTTT.

This clonotype was recorded at least ten times. The rearrangement joins TRBV20-1 to TRBJ1-2, with D possibly TRBD1 on 6 matching bases. CDR3 length: 12 amino acids. Trimming took 7 bases from V and 5 from J, leaving 14 bases between them. Per the germline V gene, CDR1 is DFQATT and CDR2 is SNEGSKA (reference sequence). The CDR3 coding sequence is TGCAGTGGGGCAGGGGAAGGATATGGCTACACCTTC. Protein: CSGAGEGYGYTF.

This clonotype has a count of ten or more. The rearrangement joins TRBV7-6 to TRBJ1-3; D is uncertain. The CDR3 loop spans 14 amino acids. The V gene lost 0 bases and the J gene lost 7 bases, with 10 bases spanning the gap. Germline CDR1 SGHVS, CDR2 FNYEAQ. This chain's CDR3 is CASSLARGYNTIYF. In DNA, the CDR3 is TGTGCCAGCAGCTTAGCCCGGGGATACAACACCATATATTTT.

In its sample, this clonotype was seen many times. The CDR3 DNA follows: TGTGCCAGCAGCCTAGGTACCGGGACAGGGCGCGGCTACACCTTC. It is translated as CASSLGTGTGRGYTF. V usage is TRBV11-2 and J usage is TRBJ1-2, with 9 bases lining up with TRBD1. This CDR3 contains 15 residues. Trimming at V came to 5 bases and at J to 8 bases, leaving 12 bases not matched to a gene. CDR1 is SGHAT and CDR2 is FQNNGV in the germline V gene.

Ten or more counts support this clonotype. The rearrangement links TRBV9 to TRBJ2-7; D remains ambiguous. The length of the CDR3 is 13 residues. The V gene's germline CDR1 is SGDLS and CDR2 YYNGEE. With 3 bases removed from V and 7 bases from J, the gap between germline ends came to 14 bases. CDR3 region: CASSAFQYGEQYF. As DNA, the CDR3 is TGTGCCAGCAGCGCATTCCAATATGGGGAGCAGTACTTC.

This clonotype came up many times. The chain uses TRBV12-3 or TRBV12-4 and TRBJ2-3; 9 nucleotides align to TRBD1. The CDR3 has 15 residues. V lost 7 bases and J lost 1; bases outside the gene matches: 6. CDR3 sequence (DNA): TGTGCCAGCACCGGAAGGACAGGGGGCACAGATACGCAGTATTTT. It encodes CASTGRTGGTDTQYF.

This clonotype has ten or more counts. The chain links TRBV10-3 to TRBJ2-7; 9 nucleotides match TRBD1. Looked up from germline, CDR1 is ENHRY and CDR2 is SYGVKD. The trim removed 10 bases at V and 2 bases at J, leaving 6 bases unmatched. This CDR3 has 13 residues. The CDR3, as DNA: TGTGCCAGCGGACAGGGGCCAGCCTACGAGCAGTACTTC. It specifies CASGQGPAYEQYF.

This clonotype was detected ten times or more. The gene calls are TRBV24-1 and TRBJ2-1; 8 nucleotides match TRBD1. The CDR3 is made up of 16 amino acids. V lost 3 bases and J lost 7; bases outside the gene matches: 10. Germline values: CDR1 KGHDR, CDR2 SFDVKD. CDR3 DNA sequence: TGTGCCACCAGTGATCCTGGACAGGGATCTAGGAATGAGCAGTTCTTC. It yields the protein CATSDPGQGSRNEQFF.

The chain is built from TRBV20-1 and TRBJ1-5; no definite D call. Germline loops: CDR1 DFQATT, CDR2 SNEGSKA (reference sequence). With 5 bases removed from V and 7 bases from J, the gap between germline ends came to 18 bases. The CDR3 spans 14 residues. The DNA for the CDR3 is TGCAGTGCTCGAGGAGTCCAGGCCCAACAGCCCCAGCATTTT. This encodes CSARGVQAQQPQHF.

This clonotype came up many times. V gene TRBV3-1 combines with J gene TRBJ2-3; 8 positions agree with TRBD2. V was clipped by 4 bases and J by 6 bases; unmatched bases: 9. Germline CDR1 reads LGHDT; CDR2 reads YNNKEL (reference sequence). This CDR3 comprises 15 residues. This chain's CDR3 is CASSPRTSGGDTQYF. DNA for the CDR3: TGTGCCAGCAGCCCTCGGACTTCGGGAGGGGATACGCAGTATTTT.

This clonotype was observed many times. The J gene is TRBJ1-1, the V gene TRBV10-3; no firm D call. The V gene's germline CDR1 is ENHRY and CDR2 SYGVKD. The CDR3 is made up of 13 amino acids. V was cut by 8 bases and J by 3 bases, with 13 bases left in between. The CDR3 loop is CAIGGNVDTEAFF. The CDR3, as DNA: TGTGCCATCGGTGGGAATGTGGACACTGAAGCTTTCTTT.

This clonotype appeared many times. The rearrangement uses TRBV11-2 and TRBJ2-7; perhaps TRBD2 as D (6 bases). CDR3 size: 16 residues. Trimming pared 5 bases from V and 0 bases from J, leaving 17 bases between. Per the germline V gene, CDR1 is SGHAT and CDR2 is FQNNGV. The CDR3 reads CASSPRGPYPSYEQYF. CDR3 bases: TGTGCCAGCAGCCCGCGGGGTCCTTATCCCTCCTACGAGCAGTACTTC.

This clonotype was counted at least ten times. This sequence joins TRBV6-5 and TRBJ2-5; D is undetermined. This CDR3 comprises 14 residues. V lost 2 bases and J lost 5, with 12 bases in between. CDR1 and CDR2 from the germline V gene are MNHEY and SVGAGI. The CDR3 is CASSYEQTPETQYF. CDR3 nucleotides: TGTGCCAGCAGTTACGAACAGACCCCGGAGACCCAGTACTTC.

This clonotype was seen at least ten times. The chain uses TRBV4-1 and TRBJ1-2, with D tentatively TRBD1 (5 bases). Trimming took off 5 bases at V and 0 bases at J, with 13 bases between the two ends. CDR1 is MGHRA and CDR2 is YSYEKL in the germline V gene. This CDR3 comprises 15 residues. This CDR3 reads CASSSGLNSNYGYTF. CDR3 in DNA: TGCGCCAGCAGCTCGGGACTGAATTCTAACTATGGCTACACCTTC.